These T cell receptor beta chains were read from a single sample in a study of technical replicates of blood from a few donors. The repertoire was sequenced with immunoSEQ multiplex PCR; TCRdb's copy has only in-frame clones and lacks some. In the table there are approximately 81,000 clones, 80% to 90% of which are singletons. The sample taken for sequencing was PBMCs. The receptor set was obtained from a human donor in good health. Some clones in this sample may be carry-over from other donors' samples. The CDR3 runs from the conserved cysteine through the conserved F or W. The size of a clone is reported for some rows only, either as once, few or many, or as a class for expanded clones.

clone size | J gene | V gene | CDR3 protein
. | TRBJ2-7 | TRBV7-2 | CASSEQRTGWDEQYF
. | TRBJ2-1 | TRBV2 | CASSWTSGGENEQFF
. | TRBJ1-2 | TRBV28 | CASSLSAGQTHGGYTF
. | TRBJ1-1 | TRBV6-5 | CASSYQGEYTEAFF
. | TRBJ2-5 | TRBV5-1 | CASSLSQETQYF
. | TRBJ2-5 | TRBV7-2 | CASSLGPGTVKETQYF
few | TRBJ1-1 | TRBV11-3 | CASSFPTGTEEAFF
. | TRBJ1-2 | TRBV4-2 | CASSQDMYRGGYGYTF
few | TRBJ1-1 | TRBV6-1 | CASQSGLMNTEAFF
. | TRBJ2-7 | TRBV7-9 | CASSPKGPEQYF
. | TRBJ1-3 | TRBV18 | CASSPNIAKGNTIYF
. | TRBJ2-1 | TRBV30 | CAWTRKDSVSYNEQFF
. | TRBJ1-1 | TRBV19 | CASRLRAGSAFF
. | TRBJ1-2 | TRBV5-4 | CASSSQGAGPYGYTF
. | TRBJ1-1 | TRBV6-5 | CASSELGENTEAFF
. | TRBJ2-5 | TRBV1 | CTSSRADRGETQYF
. | TRBJ2-4 | TRBV11-2 | CASTFTGGANIQYF
. | TRBJ1-5 | TRBV28 | CASTPRGGLSNQPQHF
. | TRBJ2-6 | TRBV7-2 | CASSRLTGANVLTF
few | TRBJ2-2 | TRBV5-1 | CASSSDRGITGELFF
. | TRBJ2-3 | TRBV4-1 | CASSQGRLAGLSTDTQYF
. | TRBJ2-1 | TRBV5-1 | CASSLVPGLENEQFF
. | TRBJ1-6 | TRBV5-6 | CASSFRQDNSPLHF
once | TRBJ2-3 | TRBV7-9 | CASSMDSYTQYF
. | TRBJ2-7 | TRBV30 | CAWSGLAEDGYSYEQYF
. | TRBJ2-2 | TRBV7-3 | CASSSGLAGGKEELFF
. | TRBJ2-2 | TRBV4-1 | CASSRTGTGNTGELFF
. | TRBJ2-7 | TRBV18 | CASSLLAGEQQYF
. | TRBJ2-3 | TRBV18 | CASTPLAADTQYF
. | TRBJ2-5 | TRBV7-7 | CASSPGRGETQYF
. | TRBJ2-5 | TRBV12-5 | CATSEGPGEGPETQYF
few | TRBJ2-3 | TRBV4-2 | CASSPGQGTDTQYF
. | TRBJ2-1 | TRBV6-5 | CASSVFSGAGPREFF
. | TRBJ1-6 | TRBV6-5 | CASSSRDLSSPLHF
. | TRBJ1-6 | TRBV4-1 | CASSREGNSPLHF
. | . | TRBV29-1 | CSVEAGYEQYF
. | TRBJ1-4 | TRBV4-1 | CASSLSGGVLEKLFF
. | TRBJ1-2 | TRBV29-1 | CSVPGQGADGYTF
. | TRBJ2-7 | TRBV5-4 | CASSGGLAGPRYF
. | TRBJ2-6 | TRBV23-1 | CASTGQGVCHSGANVLTF
. | TRBJ1-4 | TRBV7-6 | CASSLGGSEKLFF
. | TRBJ1-1 | TRBV19 | CASTPRRGPGPEAFF
. | TRBJ1-2 | TRBV5-1 | CASRFSGTGGSDTF
once | TRBJ2-1 | TRBV7-2 | CASSSPGLAGGSSYNEQFF
. | TRBJ2-1 | TRBV30 | CAWRVSGTSYNEQFF
few | TRBJ1-2 | TRBV6-1 | CASKNQGGGNYGYTF
. | TRBJ1-1 | TRBV10-1 | CASSESEGSRQAFF
medium-sized | TRBJ1-6 | TRBV4-1 | CASSPSIRQAHSPLHF
. | TRBJ1-4 | TRBV7-2 | CASSSEYRVGKLFF
. | TRBJ2-7 | TRBV9 | CASSVGGPFAEQYF
once | TRBJ2-1 | TRBV5-6 | CASSGGSNEQFF
. | TRBJ2-7 | TRBV18 | CASSPPGQERYEQYF
. | TRBJ1-5 | TRBV5-8 | CASSPPAGAYQPQHF
. | TRBJ2-5 | TRBV7-9 | CASSLVRMSGVGTQYF
. | TRBJ1-2 | TRBV7-2 | CASSAPGQTNGYTF
. | TRBJ1-1 | TRBV7-9 | CASSPRQGENTEAFF
few | TRBJ1-2 | TRBV7-9 | CASSFEGYGYTF
. | TRBJ2-7 | TRBV28 | CASSRDRENEQYF